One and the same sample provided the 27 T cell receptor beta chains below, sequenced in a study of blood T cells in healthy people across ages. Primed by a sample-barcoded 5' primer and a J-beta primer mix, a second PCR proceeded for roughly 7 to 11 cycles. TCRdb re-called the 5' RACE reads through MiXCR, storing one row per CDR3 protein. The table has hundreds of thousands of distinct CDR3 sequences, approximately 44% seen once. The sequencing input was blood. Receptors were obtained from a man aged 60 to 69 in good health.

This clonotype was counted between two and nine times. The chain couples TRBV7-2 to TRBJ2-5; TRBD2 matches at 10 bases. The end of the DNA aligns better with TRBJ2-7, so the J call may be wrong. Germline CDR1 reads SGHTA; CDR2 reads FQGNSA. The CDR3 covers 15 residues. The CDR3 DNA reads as TGTGCCAGCAGCTTAGAGAGCGGGGGGGCGGGCGAGCAGTACTTC. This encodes CASSLESGGAGEQYF.

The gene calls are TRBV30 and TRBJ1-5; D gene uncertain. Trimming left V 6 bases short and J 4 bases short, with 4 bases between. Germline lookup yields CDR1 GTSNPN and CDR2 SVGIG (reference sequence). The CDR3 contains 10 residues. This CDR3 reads CACGNQPQHF. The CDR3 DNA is TGTGCCTGTGGAAATCAGCCCCAGCATTTT.

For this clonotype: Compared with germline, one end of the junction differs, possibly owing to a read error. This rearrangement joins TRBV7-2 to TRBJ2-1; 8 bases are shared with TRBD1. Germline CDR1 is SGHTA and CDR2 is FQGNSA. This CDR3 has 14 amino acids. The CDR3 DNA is TGTGCCAGCGGCTTAGCGGACAGGGTCAATGAGCAGTTCTTC. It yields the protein CASGLADRVNEQFF.

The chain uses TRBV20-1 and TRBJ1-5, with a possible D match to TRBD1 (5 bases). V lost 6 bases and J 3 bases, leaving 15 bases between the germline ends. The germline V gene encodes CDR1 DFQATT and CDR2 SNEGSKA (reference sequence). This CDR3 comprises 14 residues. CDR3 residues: CSAKRDWTNQPQHF. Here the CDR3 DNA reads TGCAGTGCCAAGAGGGACTGGACCAATCAGCCCCAGCATTTT.

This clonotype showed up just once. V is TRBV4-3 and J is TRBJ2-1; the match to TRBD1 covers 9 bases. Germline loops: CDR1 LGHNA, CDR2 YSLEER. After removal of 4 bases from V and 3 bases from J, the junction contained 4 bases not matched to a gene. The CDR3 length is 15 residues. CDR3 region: CASSRRTGDYNEQFF. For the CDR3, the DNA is TGCGCCAGCAGCCGGAGGACAGGGGACTACAATGAGCAGTTCTTC.

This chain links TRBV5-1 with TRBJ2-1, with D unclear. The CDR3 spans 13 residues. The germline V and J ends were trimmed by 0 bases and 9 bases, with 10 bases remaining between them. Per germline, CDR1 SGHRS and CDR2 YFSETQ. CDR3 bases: TGCGCCAGCAGCTTGGACATTCTGACTGAGCAGTTCTTC. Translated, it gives CASSLDILTEQFF.

CDR3 sequence (DNA): TGTGCCTGGAAAAGGTGGGACAGTATGAACACTGAAGCTTTCTTT. Translating gives CAWKRWDSMNTEAFF. The rearrangement joins TRBV30 to TRBJ1-1, with 7 nucleotides matching TRBD1. The CDR3 runs 15 residues. V lost 4 bases, J lost 0 bases, and 8 bases stayed unmatched. Germline CDR1 reads GTSNPN; CDR2 reads SVGIG (reference sequence).

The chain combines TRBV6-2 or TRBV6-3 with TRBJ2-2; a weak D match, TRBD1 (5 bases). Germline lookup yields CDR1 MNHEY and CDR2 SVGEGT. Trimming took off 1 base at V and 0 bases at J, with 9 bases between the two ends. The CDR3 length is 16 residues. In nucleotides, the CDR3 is TGTGCCAGCAGTTACTTCAGGGTCGCGAACACCGGGGAGCTGTTTTTT. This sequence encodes CASSYFRVANTGELFF.

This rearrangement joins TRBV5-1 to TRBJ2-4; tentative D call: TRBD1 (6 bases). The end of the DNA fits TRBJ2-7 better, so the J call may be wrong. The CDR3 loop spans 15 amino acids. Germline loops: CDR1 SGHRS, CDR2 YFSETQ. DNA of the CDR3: TGCGCCAGCAGCTCCTCTCCCACAGGGCCATACGAGCAGTACTTC. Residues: CASSSSPTGPYEQYF.

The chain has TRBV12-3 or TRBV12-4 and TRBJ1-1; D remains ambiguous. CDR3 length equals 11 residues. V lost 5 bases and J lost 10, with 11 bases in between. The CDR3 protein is CASSPTKGAFF. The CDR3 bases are TGTGCCAGCAGTCCGACAAAAGGAGCTTTCTTT.

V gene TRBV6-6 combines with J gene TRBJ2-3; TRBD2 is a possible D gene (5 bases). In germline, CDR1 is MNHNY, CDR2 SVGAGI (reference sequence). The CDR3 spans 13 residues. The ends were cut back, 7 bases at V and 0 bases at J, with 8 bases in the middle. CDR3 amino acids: CASTRDSTDTQYF. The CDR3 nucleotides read TGTGCCAGCACGAGGGATAGCACAGATACGCAGTATTTT.

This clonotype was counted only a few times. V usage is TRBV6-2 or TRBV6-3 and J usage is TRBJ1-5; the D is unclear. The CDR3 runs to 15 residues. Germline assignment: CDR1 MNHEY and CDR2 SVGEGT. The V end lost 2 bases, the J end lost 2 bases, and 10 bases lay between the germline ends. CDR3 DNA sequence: TGTGCCAGCAGTTACATCCTTGGGGGCAATCAGCCCCAGCATTTT. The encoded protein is CASSYILGGNQPQHF.

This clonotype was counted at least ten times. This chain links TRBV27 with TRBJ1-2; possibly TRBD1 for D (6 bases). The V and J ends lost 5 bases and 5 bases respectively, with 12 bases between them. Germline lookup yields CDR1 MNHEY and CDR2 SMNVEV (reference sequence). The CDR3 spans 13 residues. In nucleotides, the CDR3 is TGTGCCAGCAGTCCACAGGGTGGATATGGCTACACCTTC. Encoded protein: CASSPQGGYGYTF.

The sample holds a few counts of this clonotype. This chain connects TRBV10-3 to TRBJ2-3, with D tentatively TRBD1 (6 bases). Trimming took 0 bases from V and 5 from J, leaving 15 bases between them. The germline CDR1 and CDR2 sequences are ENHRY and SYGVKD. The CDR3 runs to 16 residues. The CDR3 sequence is CAISESSPIGGDTQYF. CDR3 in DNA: TGTGCCATCAGTGAGTCGAGCCCCATAGGGGGAGATACGCAGTATTTT.

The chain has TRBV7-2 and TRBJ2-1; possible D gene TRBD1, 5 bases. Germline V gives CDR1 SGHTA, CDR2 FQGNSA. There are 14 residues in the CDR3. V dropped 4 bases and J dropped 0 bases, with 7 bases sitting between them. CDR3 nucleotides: TGTGCCAGCAGCTCGGACACCTCCTACAATGAGCAGTTCTTC. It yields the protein CASSSDTSYNEQFF.

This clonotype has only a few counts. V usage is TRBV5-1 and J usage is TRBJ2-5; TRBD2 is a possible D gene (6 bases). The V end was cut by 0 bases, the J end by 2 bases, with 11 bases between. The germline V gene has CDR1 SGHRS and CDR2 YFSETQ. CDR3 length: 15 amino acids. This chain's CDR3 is CASSLVAGSQETQYF. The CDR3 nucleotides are TGCGCCAGCAGCTTGGTGGCGGGATCTCAAGAGACCCAGTACTTC.

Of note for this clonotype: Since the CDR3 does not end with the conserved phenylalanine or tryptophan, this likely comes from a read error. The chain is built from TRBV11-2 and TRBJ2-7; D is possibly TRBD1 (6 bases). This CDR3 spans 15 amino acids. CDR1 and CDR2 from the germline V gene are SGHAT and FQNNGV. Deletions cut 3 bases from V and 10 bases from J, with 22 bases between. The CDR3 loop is CASSFRGRGKNNQYL. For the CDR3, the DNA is TGTGCCAGCAGCTTCAGGGGACGGGGCAAAAACAATCAGTACTTG.

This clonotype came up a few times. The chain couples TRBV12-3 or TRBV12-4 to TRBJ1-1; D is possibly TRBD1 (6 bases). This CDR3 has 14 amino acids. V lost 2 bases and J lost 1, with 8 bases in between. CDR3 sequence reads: CASSLNRANTEAFF. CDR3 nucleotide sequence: TGTGCCAGCAGTTTAAACAGGGCGAACACTGAAGCTTTCTTT.

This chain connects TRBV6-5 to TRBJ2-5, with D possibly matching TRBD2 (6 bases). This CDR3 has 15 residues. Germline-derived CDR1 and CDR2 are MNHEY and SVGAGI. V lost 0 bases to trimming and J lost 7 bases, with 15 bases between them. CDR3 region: CASSYSIGGGGTQYF. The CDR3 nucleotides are TGTGCCAGCAGTTACTCAATCGGGGGAGGTGGGACCCAGTACTTC.

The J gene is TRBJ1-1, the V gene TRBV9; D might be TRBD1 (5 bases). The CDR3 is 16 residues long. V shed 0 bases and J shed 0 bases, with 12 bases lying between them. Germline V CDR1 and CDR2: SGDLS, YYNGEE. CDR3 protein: CASSVGQGGMNTEAFF. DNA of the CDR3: TGTGCCAGCAGCGTAGGTCAGGGAGGGATGAACACTGAAGCTTTCTTT. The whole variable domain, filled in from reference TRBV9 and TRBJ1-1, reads DSGVTQTPKHLITATGQRVTLRCSPRSGDLSVYWYQQSLDQGLQFLIQYYNGEERAKGNILERFSAQQFPDLHSELNLSSLELGDSALYFCASSVGQGGMNTEAFFGQGTRLTVV.

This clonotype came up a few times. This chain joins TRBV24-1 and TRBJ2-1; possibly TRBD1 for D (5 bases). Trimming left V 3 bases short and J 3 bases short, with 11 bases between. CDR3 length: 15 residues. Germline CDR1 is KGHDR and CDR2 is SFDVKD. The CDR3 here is CATSDPRGFYNEQFF. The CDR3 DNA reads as TGTGCCACCAGTGATCCAAGGGGCTTCTACAATGAGCAGTTCTTC.

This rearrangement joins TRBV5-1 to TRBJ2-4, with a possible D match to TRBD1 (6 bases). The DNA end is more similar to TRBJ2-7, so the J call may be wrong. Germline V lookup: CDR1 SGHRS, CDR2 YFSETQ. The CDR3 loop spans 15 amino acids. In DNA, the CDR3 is TGCGCCAGCAGCGCGGCCCGGGACAAAGCCTACGAGCAGTACTTC. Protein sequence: CASSAARDKAYEQYF.

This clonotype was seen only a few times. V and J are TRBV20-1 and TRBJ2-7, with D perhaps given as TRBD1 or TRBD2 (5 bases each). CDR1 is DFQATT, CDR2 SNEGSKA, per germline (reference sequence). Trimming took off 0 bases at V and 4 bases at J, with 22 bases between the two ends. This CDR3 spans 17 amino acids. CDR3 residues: CSAREGGRGDHKYEQYF. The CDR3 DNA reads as TGCAGTGCTAGAGAGGGTGGCCGAGGGGACCATAAGTACGAGCAGTACTTC.

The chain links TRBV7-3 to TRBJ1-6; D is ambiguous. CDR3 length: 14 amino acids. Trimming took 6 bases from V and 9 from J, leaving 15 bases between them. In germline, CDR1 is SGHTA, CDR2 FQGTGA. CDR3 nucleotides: TGTGCCAGCAGTCCAGATAGCTCGATTTCACCCCTCCACTTT. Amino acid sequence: CASSPDSSISPLHF.

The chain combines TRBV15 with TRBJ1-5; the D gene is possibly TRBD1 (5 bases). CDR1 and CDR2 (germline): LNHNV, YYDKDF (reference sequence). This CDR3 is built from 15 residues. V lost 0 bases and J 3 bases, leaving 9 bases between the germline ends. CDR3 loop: CATSRDGGDNQPQHF. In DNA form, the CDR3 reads TGTGCCACCAGCAGAGACGGAGGGGACAATCAGCCCCAGCATTTT.

The CDR3 bases are TGTGCCAGCAGCAGGGGACCCCCTGGCAGGGGCACAGATACGCAGTATTTT. Its protein is CASSRGPPGRGTDTQYF. The rearrangement joins TRBV21-1 to TRBJ2-3; the tabulated D call, TRBD1, remains unverified against the DNA. TRBV21-1 represents a pseudogene. The CDR3 is 17 amino acids.

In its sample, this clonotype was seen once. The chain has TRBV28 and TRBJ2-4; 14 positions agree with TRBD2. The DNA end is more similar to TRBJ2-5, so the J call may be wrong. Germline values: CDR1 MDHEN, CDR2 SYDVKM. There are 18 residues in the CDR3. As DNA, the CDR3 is TGTGCCAGCAGTTCCGGACTAGCGGGGGGACCACTCCAAGAGACCCAGTACTTC. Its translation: CASSSGLAGGPLQETQYF.